These 31 T cell receptor beta chains were all obtained from the same sample, sequenced in a study of sequential checkpoint blockade in melanoma. Sequencing used immunoSEQ multiplex PCR; TCRdb keeps in-frame clones, though not all of them. The sample has 9,500 to 15,000 clones; 70% to 85% are singletons. Treatment of the sample: randomized to nivolumab then ipilimumab (arm A) or the reverse (arm B). Sequencing used CD8+ T cells sorted from blood (inferred from file names), obtained from a patient given nivolumab and ipilimumab in sequence. The origin of the receptors is a human donor with melanoma.

This chain joins TRBV4-1 and TRBJ1-1, with 7 nucleotides matching TRBD1. CDR1 MGHRA and CDR2 YSYEKL come from the germline V gene. After removal of 1 base from V and 0 bases from J, the junction contained 8 bases not matched to a gene. The CDR3 consists of 17 residues. In nucleotides, the CDR3 is TGCGCCAGCAGCCAAGTACTCATGGGACAGATGAACACTGAAGCTTTCTTT. Amino acids: CASSQVLMGQMNTEAFF.

The chain joins TRBV12-2 to TRBJ2-1; the DNA was not used to check the table's D call, TRBD1. TRBV12-2 is designated a pseudogene. The CDR3 runs to 14 residues. The chain's CDR3 is CASPWGTDWEEQFF. The CDR3 nucleotides are TGTGCAAGCCCGTGGGGGACAGACTGGGAGGAGCAGTTCTTC.

Worth noting for this clone: A junction end diverges from the germline sequence, so it may reflect a read error. The chain recombines TRBV6-1 with TRBJ2-7; 9 positions match TRBD2. The CDR3 consists of 11 residues. Germline lookup yields CDR1 MNHNS and CDR2 SASEGT. CDR3 DNA sequence: TGTGCCAGCATCAGTAGCGGGGGCCGGGAGTTC. Its protein is CASISSGGREF.

The rearrangement uses TRBV27 and TRBJ2-1; 15 positions agree with TRBD2. Germline V gene data show CDR1 as MNHEY and CDR2 as SMNVEV (reference sequence). CDR3 length: 18 amino acids. Trimming removed 0 bases from V and 9 bases from J; junction bases left unmatched: 9. The CDR3 DNA reads TGTGCCAGCAGTTTATCGATCTTAGGACTAGCGGGAGGGTTTGAGCAGTTCTTC. Protein product: CASSLSILGLAGGFEQFF.

The J gene is TRBJ2-1, the V gene TRBV5-4; no reliable D call. V shed 1 base and J shed 5 bases, with 4 bases lying between them. Germline V lookup: CDR1 SGHNT, CDR2 YYREEE (reference sequence). The CDR3 extends over 12 amino acids. The CDR3 region has the DNA TGTGCCAGCAGCTTGCCTAACAATGAGCAGTTCTTC. Its translation is CASSLPNNEQFF.

This clone was seen a handful of times. The rearrangement uses TRBV18 and TRBJ2-7, with TRBD2 as a possible D gene (5 bases). CDR1 is KGHSH and CDR2 is LQKENI in the germline V gene. The CDR3 sequence is 15 residues long. V was clipped by 3 bases and J by 0 bases, with 12 bases between them. CDR3 protein: CASSPSGPHSYEQYF. The DNA for the CDR3 is TGTGCCAGCTCACCGAGCGGACCGCACTCCTACGAGCAGTACTTC.

This chain connects TRBV19 to TRBJ2-7; maybe TRBD1 (6 bases). The CDR3 runs to 14 residues. From germline, CDR1 is LNHDA and CDR2 SQIVND (reference sequence). Trimming took off 5 bases at V and 0 bases at J, with 11 bases between the two ends. CDR3 sequence reads: CASSRDKFSYEQYF. In DNA form, the CDR3 reads TGTGCCAGTAGTCGGGACAAGTTCTCCTACGAGCAGTACTTC.

The V call is TRBV15, the J call TRBJ2-3; 8 bases map to TRBD1. J gave up 8 bases and V 2 bases, and 3 bases lay outside the gene matches. Germline lookup yields CDR1 LNHNV and CDR2 YYDKDF (reference sequence). This CDR3 spans 13 amino acids. The CDR3 DNA reads as TGTGCCACCAGCAGACCGGACAGGGTTACGCAGTATTTT. It translates to CATSRPDRVTQYF. Combining the CDR3 with reference TRBV15 and TRBJ2-3 gives the whole variable domain DAMVIQNPRYQVTQFGKPVTLSCSQTLNHNVMYWYQQKSSQAPKLLFHYYDKDFNNEADTPDNFQSRRPNTSFCFLDIRSPGLGDTAMYLCATSRPDRVTQYFGPGTRLTVL.

The V and J genes are TRBV19 and TRBJ1-2; D unclear. V lost 3 bases to trimming and J lost 4 bases, with 9 bases between them. Germline loops: CDR1 LNHDA, CDR2 SQIVND (reference sequence). The CDR3 covers 13 residues. CDR3 residues: CASSINRVYGYTF. The CDR3 DNA reads TGTGCCAGTAGTATTAACAGAGTCTATGGCTACACCTTC. Together with reference TRBV19 and TRBJ1-2, the CDR3 gives the full variable domain: DGGITQSPKYLFRKEGQNVTLSCEQNLNHDAMYWYRQDPGQGLRLIYYSQIVNDFQKGDIAEGYSVSREKKESFPLTVTSAQKNPTAFYLCASSINRVYGYTFGSGTRLTVV.

V is TRBV7-6 and J is TRBJ2-3; D ambiguous. The V and J ends lost 4 bases and 1 base respectively, with 3 bases between them. The germline gives CDR1 SGHVS, CDR2 FNYEAQ. CDR3 length equals 12 residues. The CDR3 sequence is CASSSRTDTQYF. Here the CDR3 DNA reads TGTGCCAGCAGCTCTCGCACAGATACGCAGTATTTT. The full variable domain, its missing parts supplied by reference TRBV7-6 and TRBJ2-3, is GAGVSQSPRYKVTKRGQDVALRCDPISGHVSLYWYRQALGQGPEFLTYFNYEAQQDKSGLPNDRFSAERPEGSISTLTIQRTEQRDSAMYRCASSSRTDTQYFGPGTRLTVL.

This chain connects TRBV19 to TRBJ1-1; 7 bases line up with TRBD1. V trimming: 4 bases; J trimming: 0 bases; junction bases outside the gene matches: 8. Germline lookup yields CDR1 LNHDA and CDR2 SQIVND (reference sequence). The CDR3 is 16 amino acids. Here the CDR3 reads CASSKRPGGMNTEAFF. CDR3 coding DNA: TGTGCCAGTAGTAAACGGCCAGGGGGTATGAACACTGAAGCTTTCTTT.

J is TRBJ2-2 and V is TRBV28; D is uncertain. V was cut by 6 bases and J by 4 bases, with 6 bases left in between. Germline values: CDR1 MDHEN, CDR2 SYDVKM. The CDR3 loop spans 12 amino acids. The CDR3 loop reads CASRAATGELFF. CDR3 nucleotide sequence: TGTGCCAGCAGGGCGGCCACCGGGGAGCTGTTTTTT.

In this sample, this clone turned up once. The chain is built from TRBV30 and TRBJ1-1; D call uncertain. This CDR3 is 16 amino acids long. With 5 bases removed from V and 0 bases from J, the gap between germline ends came to 19 bases. Germline-derived CDR1 and CDR2 are GTSNPN and SVGIG (reference sequence). The CDR3 sequence: CAWGLMMASLNTEAFF. The CDR3 region has the DNA TGTGCCTGGGGACTAATGATGGCTTCTTTGAACACTGAAGCTTTCTTT.

The V gene is TRBV10-3, the J gene TRBJ2-1; tentative D call: TRBD1 (5 bases). V was shortened by 2 bases and J by 5 bases, with 10 bases between the two germline ends. Per germline, CDR1 ENHRY and CDR2 SYGVKD. The CDR3 runs to 14 residues. CDR3 sequence (DNA): TGTGCCATCAGTGAGGCAGGGTTGGACAATGAGCAGTTCTTC. It yields the protein CAISEAGLDNEQFF.

V usage is TRBV4-1 and J usage is TRBJ1-6; TRBD1 aligns across 11 bases. Germline CDR1 and CDR2: MGHRA and YSYEKL. This CDR3 region has 15 residues. J was trimmed by 8 bases and V by 4 bases; bases with no gene match: 4. In nucleotides, the CDR3 is TGCGCCAGCAGCCCTGGACAGGGGGCCGATTCACCCCTCCACTTT. Translation: CASSPGQGADSPLHF.

The rearrangement uses TRBV10-3 and TRBJ2-5; 12 positions match TRBD2. Near its end, the DNA agrees better with TRBJ2-7, so the J call may be wrong. Germline lookup yields CDR1 ENHRY and CDR2 SYGVKD. The CDR3 loop spans 19 amino acids. DNA for the CDR3: TGTGCCATCAGTGGTGCAGGCCGGGGACTAGCGGGTGACTCCTACGAGCAGTACTTC. Its protein product is CAISGAGRGLAGDSYEQYF.

By sample fraction, this clone is medium-sized. The rearrangement joins TRBV7-8 to TRBJ2-7; 7 positions match TRBD1. The CDR3 is made up of 15 amino acids. Germline V gives CDR1 SGHVS, CDR2 FQNEAQ. Unmatched junction bases numbered 13, after V lost 5 bases and J lost 6 bases. The CDR3 nucleotides read TGTGCCAGCAGCCCTCGACAGGGACCGTCAGTCGAGCAGTACTTC. Protein sequence: CASSPRQGPSVEQYF.

This clone came up once. The chain employs TRBV7-6 and TRBJ2-5; 11 bases are shared with TRBD2. Germline CDR1 is SGHVS and CDR2 is FNYEAQ. Trimming cost V 6 bases and J 5 bases; bases outside gene matches: 8. This CDR3 comprises 15 residues. CDR3 DNA: TGTGCCAGCAGGGAACTAGCGGGAGAGAGGGAGACCCAGTACTTC. It codes for CASRELAGERETQYF. The full variable domain, with the rest looked up from reference TRBV7-6 and TRBJ2-5, is GAGVSQSPRYKVTKRGQDVALRCDPISGHVSLYWYRQALGQGPEFLTYFNYEAQQDKSGLPNDRFSAERPEGSISTLTIQRTEQRDSAMYRCASRELAGERETQYFGPGTRLLVL.

About this clone: The junction departs from germline at one end; a sequencing error may be responsible. The J gene is TRBJ2-7, the V gene TRBV6-5, with D possibly TRBD2 on 7 matching bases. The germline V gene has CDR1 MNHEY and CDR2 SVGAGI. The CDR3 length is 16 residues. CDR3 DNA sequence: TGTGCCAGCAGTTACGCTCACCCGGGGGAGGGGGGAGAGCTTGTCTTC. Translation gives CASSYAHPGEGGELVF.

CDR3 DNA: TGTGCCAGCAGCTTTCCCCCCTCTGTCAATGAGCAGTTCTTC. This codes for CASSFPPSVNEQFF. V usage is TRBV7-9 and J usage is TRBJ2-1; the D is unclear. Germline loops: CDR1 SEHNR, CDR2 FQNEAQ (reference sequence). The CDR3 consists of 14 residues. V lost 3 bases to trimming and J lost 6 bases, with 12 bases between them.

The J gene is TRBJ2-7, the V gene TRBV28; a possible D gene is TRBD2 (5 bases). Germline loops: CDR1 MDHEN, CDR2 SYDVKM. The CDR3 runs to 12 residues. V shed 6 bases and J shed 2 bases, with 8 bases lying between them. The CDR3 DNA follows: TGTGCCAGCAGCTCCGGGACCTACGAGCAGTACTTC. It specifies CASSSGTYEQYF.

This sequence joins TRBV20-1 and TRBJ2-5, with D perhaps TRBD2 (5 bases). The CDR3 has 11 residues. V lost 4 bases and J lost 4, with 7 bases in between. CDR1 is DFQATT and CDR2 is SNEGSKA in the germline V gene (reference sequence). The chain's CDR3 is CSAMGRETQYF. The CDR3, as DNA: TGCAGTGCTATGGGGAGAGAGACCCAGTACTTC.

The J gene is TRBJ1-2, the V gene TRBV11-2, with D perhaps matching TRBD1 (5 bases). This CDR3 comprises 12 residues. From germline, CDR1 is SGHAT and CDR2 FQNNGV. V was shortened by 5 bases and J by 8 bases, with 12 bases between the two germline ends. Written as DNA, the CDR3 is TGTGCCAGCAGCCGGACGGAGGGGGGCTACACCTTC. Residues: CASSRTEGGYTF. Full variable domain (remainder filled in from reference TRBV11-2 and TRBJ1-2): EAGVAQSPRYKIIEKRQSVAFWCNPISGHATLYWYQQILGQGPKLLIQFQNNGVVDDSQLPKDRFSAERLKGVDSTLKIQPAKLEDSAVYLCASSRTEGGYTFGSGTRLTVV.

V usage is TRBV23-1 and J usage is TRBJ2-1; D remains unclear. TRBV23-1 is annotated as an ORF whose role is uncertain. The CDR3 runs to 18 residues. Deletions cut 0 bases from V and 0 bases from J, with 15 bases between. The CDR3 protein is CASSQSVRDSPSYNEQFF. The CDR3 nucleotides are TGCGCCAGCAGTCAATCGGTAAGAGATAGTCCCTCCTACAATGAGCAGTTCTTC.

The V gene is TRBV4-1, the J gene TRBJ1-5; D is unresolved. CDR1 and CDR2 from the germline V gene are MGHRA and YSYEKL. The CDR3 loop spans 15 amino acids. Trimming shortened V by 0 bases and J by 3 bases, and 9 bases separated the two germline ends. The CDR3 nucleotides read TGCGCCAGCAGCCAAGAAGGGCGGGACAATCAGCCCCAGCATTTT. As protein: CASSQEGRDNQPQHF.

The rearrangement uses TRBV5-1 and TRBJ1-1; D is unresolved. V lost 3 bases, J lost 7 bases, and 10 bases lay in between. This CDR3 has 12 amino acids. The V gene's germline CDR1 is SGHRS and CDR2 YFSETQ. CDR3 sequence (DNA): TGCGCCAGCAGCTCGACGGACTATGAAGCTTTCTTT. Its translation: CASSSTDYEAFF.

The J gene is TRBJ1-2, the V gene TRBV29-1, with D perhaps TRBD1 (5 bases). The CDR3 has 13 amino acids. Per the germline V gene, CDR1 is SQVTM and CDR2 is ANQGSEA. Trimming stripped 5 bases from V and 3 bases from J, with 13 bases between. The chain's CDR3 is CSVSNRMDYGYTF. CDR3 coding DNA: TGCAGCGTTTCAAACAGGATGGACTATGGCTACACCTTC.

V is TRBV5-6 and J is TRBJ2-3, with a possible D match to TRBD1 (6 bases). V lost 0 bases and J lost 4, with 12 bases in between. This CDR3 has 15 residues. CDR1 SGHDT and CDR2 YYEEEE come from the germline V gene. CDR3 sequence reads: CASSLEGVLPDTQYF. CDR3 DNA sequence: TGTGCCAGCAGCTTGGAGGGGGTGCTCCCAGATACGCAGTATTTT. The whole variable domain, filled in from reference TRBV5-6 and TRBJ2-3, reads DAGVTQSPTHLIKTRGQQVTLRCSPKSGHDTVSWYQQALGQGPQFIFQYYEEEERQRGNFPDRFSGHQFPNYSSELNVNALLLGDSALYLCASSLEGVLPDTQYFGPGTRLTVL.

This clone has a single count. The chain joins TRBV5-1 to TRBJ1-2, with 10 bases that match TRBD1. Germline CDR1 reads SGHRS; CDR2 reads YFSETQ. V was clipped by 0 bases and J by 5 bases; unmatched bases: 7. The CDR3 has 16 amino acids. The CDR3 loop is CASSLAGTGEIYGYTF. Here the CDR3 DNA reads TGCGCCAGCAGCTTGGCGGGGACAGGGGAGATATATGGCTACACCTTC.

This chain connects TRBV7-8 to TRBJ2-7, with D unresolved. V was cut by 1 base and J by 0 bases, with 7 bases left in between. This CDR3 region has 14 residues. Looked up from germline, CDR1 is SGHVS and CDR2 is FQNEAQ. The CDR3 coding sequence is TGTGCCAGCAGCTTAGGGGCCAGCTCCTACGAGCAGTACTTC. Protein sequence: CASSLGASSYEQYF.

The chain links TRBV15 to TRBJ2-7; possibly TRBD2 for D (5 bases). The CDR3 has 14 residues. Germline V gene lookup returns CDR1 LNHNV and CDR2 YYDKDF (reference sequence). V dropped 4 bases and J dropped 3 bases, with 13 bases sitting between them. The CDR3 DNA reads TGTGCCACCAGCAAAGGCCCGGGGAGCTACGAGCAGTACTTC. It is translated as CATSKGPGSYEQYF.